This TCR beta chain was recorded in a study of CD8+CD57+ T cells in acquired aplastic anemia. Study-wide results and caveats: Patients and controls shared 25 to 35 CD8+ CDR3 sequences, highly expressed in patients.

Patients who underwent sequencing had shown CD8+CD57+ cell expansion by flow cytometry. On this clonotype: Its antigen is as yet unknown.

J gave up 7 bases and V 4 bases, and 6 bases lay outside the gene matches. This CDR3 spans 16 amino acids. Germline loops: CDR1 LNHNV, CDR2 YYDKDF (reference sequence). Profiling of TCR beta VDJ combinations and CDR3 sequences used genomic DNA as template. TCRdb itself ran the reads through MiXCR, one entry per CDR3 protein. The table includes about 190,000 distinct CDR3 sequences, 40% to 50% detected once. The clonotype comes from a human donor with aplastic anemia. Sequencing used sorted CD4+, CD8+, or CD8+CD57+ T cells (not recorded which) from PBMCs. The chain carries TRBV15 and TRBJ2-2; TRBD2 aligns across 13 bases. CDR3 in amino acids: CATSKGLAGVHGELFF. CDR3 DNA: TGTGCCACCAGCAAAGGACTAGCGGGGGTCCACGGGGAGCTGTTTTTT. The full variable domain, rest sourced from reference TRBV15 and TRBJ2-2, is DAMVIQNPRYQVTQFGKPVTLSCSQTLNHNVMYWYQQKSSQAPKLLFHYYDKDFNNEADTPDNFQSRRPNTSFCFLDIRSPGLGDTAMYLCATSKGLAGVHGELFFGEGSRLTVL.